These 9 T cell receptor beta chains were sequenced from one sample in a study of cytomegalovirus exposure and HLA in healthy donors. The PCR made use of 60 Vbeta and 13 Jbeta primers. The table came from immunoSEQ multiplex PCR; TCRdb's copy has only in-frame clones and leaves some out. The sample includes over 150,000 clones, roughly four fifths of them seen just once. Sequenced: PBMCs. These receptors were taken from a man aged 50-59 years in good health and CMV-seropositive.

The chain joins TRBV5-1 to TRBJ1-2; no clear D gene. Trimming shortened V by 4 bases and J by 4 bases, and 17 bases separated the two germline ends. This CDR3 region has 15 residues. CDR1 and CDR2 from the germline V gene are SGHRS and YFSETQ. The CDR3 bases are TGCGCCAGCAGCCTCAACCGCGATTCTCCCTATGGCTACACCTTC. Translating it yields CASSLNRDSPYGYTF.

The gene calls are TRBV7-9 and TRBJ2-3; D might be TRBD1 (6 bases). Looked up from germline, CDR1 is SEHNR and CDR2 is FQNEAQ (reference sequence). The CDR3 is 13 residues long. Trimming removed 6 bases at V and 5 bases at J, with 12 bases between. DNA of the CDR3: TGTGCCAGCAGTCCTGGGGGCGGAGATACGCAGTATTTT. It translates to CASSPGGGDTQYF.

This sequence joins TRBV19 and TRBJ1-1; D might be TRBD1 (5 bases). Trimming cost V 0 bases and J 8 bases, with 10 bases left between them. Germline lookup yields CDR1 LNHDA and CDR2 SQIVND (reference sequence). CDR3 length: 13 residues. The CDR3 reads CASSIDFPGEAFF. The DNA of the CDR3 is TGTGCCAGTAGTATAGACTTTCCAGGGGAAGCTTTCTTT. Filled out from reference TRBV19 and TRBJ1-1, the complete variable domain reads DGGITQSPKYLFRKEGQNVTLSCEQNLNHDAMYWYRQDPGQGLRLIYYSQIVNDFQKGDIAEGYSVSREKKESFPLTVTSAQKNPTAFYLCASSIDFPGEAFFGQGTRLTVV.

This clone was seen only once. The CDR3 nucleotides read TGTGCCACCAGCAACGGGGAGAGAGGGGCCAAAAACATTCAGTACTTC. Translation gives CATSNGERGAKNIQYF. The genes are TRBV15 and TRBJ2-4, with D possibly being TRBD2 (5 bases). In germline, CDR1 is LNHNV, CDR2 YYDKDF (reference sequence). Trimming took off 4 bases at V and 1 base at J, with 14 bases between the two ends. The CDR3 spans 16 residues.

The chain uses TRBV6-5 and TRBJ2-1; D call uncertain. Germline V gives CDR1 MNHEY, CDR2 SVGAGI. Trimming removed 5 bases from V and 5 bases from J, with 4 bases in between. The CDR3 spans 11 residues. The CDR3 DNA sequence: TGTGCCAGCAGTCGAGACAATGAGCAGTTCTTC. It is translated as CASSRDNEQFF.

The V call is TRBV6-5, the J call TRBJ2-2; 7 positions agree with TRBD2. Unmatched junction bases numbered 10, after V lost 6 bases and J lost 6 bases. The CDR3 consists of 15 residues. Looked up from germline, CDR1 is MNHEY and CDR2 is SVGAGI. CDR3 region: CASSMSGVGAGELFF. CDR3 DNA: TGTGCCAGCAGCATGAGCGGGGTCGGCGCCGGGGAGCTGTTTTTT.

The sample holds one count of this clone. The chain employs TRBV7-8 and TRBJ2-7; D not certain. CDR3 length: 12 residues. V was pared by 6 bases and J by 0 bases, with 6 bases between. Looked up from germline, CDR1 is SGHVS and CDR2 is FQNEAQ. CDR3 protein: CASSPLSYEQYF. CDR3 sequence (DNA): TGTGCCAGCAGTCCCCTCTCCTACGAGCAGTACTTC.

This sequence joins TRBV7-2 and TRBJ1-4, with TRBD1 identical over 7 bases. Germline V gene sequence: CDR1 SGHTA, CDR2 FQGNSA. The length of the CDR3 is 13 residues. J lost 8 bases, V lost 5 bases, and 5 bases had no gene match. The CDR3 loop reads CASSRQGGEKLFF. CDR3 sequence (DNA): TGTGCCAGCAGCCGACAGGGTGGCGAAAAACTGTTTTTT.

This rearrangement joins TRBV4-1 to TRBJ2-7, with TRBD1 matching over 12 bases. The germline gives CDR1 MGHRA, CDR2 YSYEKL. Trimming took 0 bases from V and 6 from J; bases not matched to a gene: 6. The CDR3 contains 16 residues. This chain's CDR3 is CASSQDAGQGAGEQYF. DNA of the CDR3: TGCGCCAGCAGCCAAGACGCGGGACAGGGGGCCGGCGAGCAGTACTTC.